In its sample, the clone carrying this T cell receptor beta chain was seen many times. The length of the CDR3 is 14 residues. V gave up 3 bases and J gave up 1 base; unmatched junction bases: 0. Germline V gene sequence: CDR1 MDHEN, CDR2 SYDVKM. The sample belongs to a study of T cells in Graves' hyperthyroidism and ophthalmopathy. From RNA transcripts, TCR beta CDR3 regions were amplified. With the HTBI primer set, the TCR CDR3 went through a first round of RT-PCR. A single record per CDR3 protein comes from TCRdb applying MiXCR to the multiplex PCR reads. The table includes 700,000 or so distinct CDR3 sequences, roughly 15% detected once.

The chain recombines TRBV28 with TRBJ2-3; 8 nucleotides match TRBD2. The sample was blood. This TCR derives from a man aged 18 to 30 with Graves' hyperthyroidism. CDR3 bases: TGTGCCAGCAGTTTGACTAGCGGCACAGATACGCAGTATTTT. Its translation: CASSLTSGTDTQYF.